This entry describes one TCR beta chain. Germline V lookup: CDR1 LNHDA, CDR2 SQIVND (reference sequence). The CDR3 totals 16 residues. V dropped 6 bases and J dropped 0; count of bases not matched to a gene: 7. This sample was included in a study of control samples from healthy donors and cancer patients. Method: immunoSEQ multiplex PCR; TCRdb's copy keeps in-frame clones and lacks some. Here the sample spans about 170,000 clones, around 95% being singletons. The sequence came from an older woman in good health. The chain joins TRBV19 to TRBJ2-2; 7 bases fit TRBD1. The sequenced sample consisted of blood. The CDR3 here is CASSRRQGSNTGELFF. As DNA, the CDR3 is TGTGCCAGTAGCCGGAGACAGGGATCGAACACCGGGGAGCTGTTTTTT.